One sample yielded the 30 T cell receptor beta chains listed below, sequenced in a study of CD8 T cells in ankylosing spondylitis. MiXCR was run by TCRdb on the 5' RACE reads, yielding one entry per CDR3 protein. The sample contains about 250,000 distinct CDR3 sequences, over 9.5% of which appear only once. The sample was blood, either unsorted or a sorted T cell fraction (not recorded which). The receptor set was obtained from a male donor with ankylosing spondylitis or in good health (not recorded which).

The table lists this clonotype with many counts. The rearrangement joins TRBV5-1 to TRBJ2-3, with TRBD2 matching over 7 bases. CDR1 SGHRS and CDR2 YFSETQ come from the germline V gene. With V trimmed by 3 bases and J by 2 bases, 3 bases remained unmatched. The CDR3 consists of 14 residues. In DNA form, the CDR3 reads TGCGCCAGCAGCTCGGGACTATCCACAGATACGCAGTATTTT. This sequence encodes CASSSGLSTDTQYF.

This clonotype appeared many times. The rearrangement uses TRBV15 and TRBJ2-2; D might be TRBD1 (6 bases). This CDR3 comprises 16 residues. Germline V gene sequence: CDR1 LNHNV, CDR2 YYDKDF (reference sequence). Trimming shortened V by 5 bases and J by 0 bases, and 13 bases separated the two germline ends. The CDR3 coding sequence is TGTGCCACCAGCGGAATACAGGGTGCGAACACCGGGGAGCTGTTTTTT. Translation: CATSGIQGANTGELFF.

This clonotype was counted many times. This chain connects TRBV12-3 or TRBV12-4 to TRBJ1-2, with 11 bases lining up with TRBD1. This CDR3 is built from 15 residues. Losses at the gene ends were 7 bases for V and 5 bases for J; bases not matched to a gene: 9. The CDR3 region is CASIWTGGLDYGYTF. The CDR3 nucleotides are TGTGCCAGCATTTGGACAGGGGGCTTAGATTATGGCTACACCTTC.

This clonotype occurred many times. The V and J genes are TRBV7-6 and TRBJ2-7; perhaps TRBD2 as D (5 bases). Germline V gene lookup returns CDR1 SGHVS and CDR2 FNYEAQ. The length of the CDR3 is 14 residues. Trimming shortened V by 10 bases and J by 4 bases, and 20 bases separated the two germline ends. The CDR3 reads CATTSDLTGYEQYF. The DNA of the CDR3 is TGTGCCACCACCTCGGACCTTACGGGATACGAGCAGTACTTC.

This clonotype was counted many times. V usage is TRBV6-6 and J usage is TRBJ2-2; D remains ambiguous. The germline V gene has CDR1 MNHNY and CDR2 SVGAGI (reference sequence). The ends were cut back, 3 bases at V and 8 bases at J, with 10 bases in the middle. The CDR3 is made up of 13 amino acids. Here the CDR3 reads CASSYKFPGELFF. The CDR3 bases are TGTGCCAGCAGTTATAAGTTCCCGGGGGAGCTGTTTTTT.

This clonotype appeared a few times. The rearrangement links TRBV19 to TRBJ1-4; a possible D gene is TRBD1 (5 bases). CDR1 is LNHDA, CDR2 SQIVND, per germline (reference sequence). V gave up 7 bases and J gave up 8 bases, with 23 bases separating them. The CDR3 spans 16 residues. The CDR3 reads CASNFVVGQTREKLFF. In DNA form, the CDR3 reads TGTGCCAGTAATTTCGTGGTAGGACAAACGCGCGAAAAACTGTTTTTT.

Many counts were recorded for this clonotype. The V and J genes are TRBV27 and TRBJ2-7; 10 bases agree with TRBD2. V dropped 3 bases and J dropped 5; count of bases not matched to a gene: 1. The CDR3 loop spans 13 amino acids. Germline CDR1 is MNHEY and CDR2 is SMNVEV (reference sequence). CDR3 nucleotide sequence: TGTGCCAGCAGTTTGGGGACTAGCGACGAGCAGTACTTC. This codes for CASSLGTSDEQYF.

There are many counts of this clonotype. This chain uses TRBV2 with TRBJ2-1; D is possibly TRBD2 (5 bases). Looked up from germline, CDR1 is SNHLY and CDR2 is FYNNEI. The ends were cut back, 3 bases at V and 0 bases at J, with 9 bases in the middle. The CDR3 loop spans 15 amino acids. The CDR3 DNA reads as TGTGCCAGCAGTGAGGACTCGAGCTCCTACAATGAGCAGTTCTTC. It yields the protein CASSEDSSSYNEQFF.

The CDR3 sequence is CASSHGLLGGYTF. The DNA for the CDR3 is TGTGCCAGCAGCCATGGGCTGCTGGGCGGCTACACCTTC. The V call is TRBV14, the J call TRBJ1-2; D is unclear. In germline, CDR1 is SGHDN, CDR2 FVKESK. The CDR3 is 13 amino acids. The V end lost 3 bases, the J end lost 8 bases, and 13 bases lay between the germline ends.

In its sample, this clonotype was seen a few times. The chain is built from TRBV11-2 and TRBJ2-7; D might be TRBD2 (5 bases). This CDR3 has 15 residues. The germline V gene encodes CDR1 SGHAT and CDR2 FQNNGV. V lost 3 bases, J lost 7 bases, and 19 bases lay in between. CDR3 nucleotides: TGTGCCAGCAGCTTCAGGTCCACGGGGTATTGGGAGCAGTACTTC. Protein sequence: CASSFRSTGYWEQYF.

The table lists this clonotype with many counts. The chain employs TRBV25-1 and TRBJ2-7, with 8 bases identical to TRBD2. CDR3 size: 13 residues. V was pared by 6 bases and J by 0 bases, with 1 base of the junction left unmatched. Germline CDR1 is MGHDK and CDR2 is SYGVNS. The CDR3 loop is CASRTSVSYEQYF. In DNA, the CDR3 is TGTGCCAGCAGGACTAGCGTCTCCTACGAGCAGTACTTC.

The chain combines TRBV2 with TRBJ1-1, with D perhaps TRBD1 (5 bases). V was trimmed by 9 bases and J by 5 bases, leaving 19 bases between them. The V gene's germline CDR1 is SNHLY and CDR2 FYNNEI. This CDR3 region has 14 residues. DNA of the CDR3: TGTGCCAGAACCCGGGACCCCCTGGGGACTGAAGCTTTCTTT. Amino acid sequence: CARTRDPLGTEAFF.

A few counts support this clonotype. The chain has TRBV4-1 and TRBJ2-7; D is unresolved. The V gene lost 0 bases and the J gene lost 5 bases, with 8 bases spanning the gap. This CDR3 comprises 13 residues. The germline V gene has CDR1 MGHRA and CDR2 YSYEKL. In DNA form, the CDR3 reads TGCGCCAGCAGCCAAGAACCAGCCCACGAGCAGTACTTC. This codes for CASSQEPAHEQYF.

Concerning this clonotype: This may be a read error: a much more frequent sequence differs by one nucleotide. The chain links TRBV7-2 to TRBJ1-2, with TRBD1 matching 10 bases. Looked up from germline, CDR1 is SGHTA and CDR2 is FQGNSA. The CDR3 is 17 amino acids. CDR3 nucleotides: TGTGTCAGCAGCTCTCCCAGGGGACAGGGGATGGGTCATGGCTACACCTTC. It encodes CVSSSPRGQGMGHGYTF.

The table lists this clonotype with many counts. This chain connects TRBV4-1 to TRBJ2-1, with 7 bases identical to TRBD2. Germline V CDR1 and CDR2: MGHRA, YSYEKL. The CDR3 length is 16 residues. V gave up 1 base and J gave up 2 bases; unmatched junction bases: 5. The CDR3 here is CASSQGAGAAYNEQFF. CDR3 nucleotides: TGCGCCAGCAGCCAAGGGGCGGGAGCAGCCTACAATGAGCAGTTCTTC.

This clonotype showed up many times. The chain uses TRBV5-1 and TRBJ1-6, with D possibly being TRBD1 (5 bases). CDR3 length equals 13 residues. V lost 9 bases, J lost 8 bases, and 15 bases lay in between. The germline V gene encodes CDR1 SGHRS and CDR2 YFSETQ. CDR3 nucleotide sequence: TGCGCCACTGGCGCGGGGGACGATTCACCCCTCCACTTT. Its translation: CATGAGDDSPLHF.

CDR3: CASSLMTSFYGYTF. CDR3 DNA: TGTGCCAGCAGCTTAATGACCTCTTTCTATGGCTACACCTTC. V usage is TRBV7-2 and J usage is TRBJ1-2, with D uncertain. V was clipped by 2 bases and J by 4 bases, with 11 bases between them. This CDR3 is 14 amino acids long. Germline V CDR1 and CDR2: SGHTA, FQGNSA. The full variable domain, its missing parts supplied by reference TRBV7-2 and TRBJ1-2, is GAGVSQSPSNKVTEKGKDVELRCDPISGHTALYWYRQSLGQGLEFLIYFQGNSAPDKSGLPSDRFSAERTGGSVSTLTIQRTQQEDSAVYLCASSLMTSFYGYTFGSGTRLTVV.

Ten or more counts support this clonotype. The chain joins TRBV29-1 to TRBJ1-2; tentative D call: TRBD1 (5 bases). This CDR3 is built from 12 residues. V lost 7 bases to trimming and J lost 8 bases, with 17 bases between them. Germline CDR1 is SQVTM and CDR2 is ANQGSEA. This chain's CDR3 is CSAEKGTGGYTF. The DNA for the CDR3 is TGCAGCGCAGAAAAGGGGACGGGGGGCTACACCTTC. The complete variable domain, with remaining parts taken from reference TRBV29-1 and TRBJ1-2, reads SAVISQKPSRDICQRGTSLTIQCQVDSQVTMMFWYRQQPGQSLTLIATANQGSEATYESGFVIDKFPISRPNLTFSTLTVSNMSPEDSSIYLCSAEKGTGGYTFGSGTRLTVV.

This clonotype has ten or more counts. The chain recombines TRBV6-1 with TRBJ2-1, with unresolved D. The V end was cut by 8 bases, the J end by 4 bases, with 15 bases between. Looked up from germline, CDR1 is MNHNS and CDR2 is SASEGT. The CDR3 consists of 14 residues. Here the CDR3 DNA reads TGTGCCAGCGACCCTGGACGGAGTTACAATGAGCAGTTCTTC. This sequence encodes CASDPGRSYNEQFF.

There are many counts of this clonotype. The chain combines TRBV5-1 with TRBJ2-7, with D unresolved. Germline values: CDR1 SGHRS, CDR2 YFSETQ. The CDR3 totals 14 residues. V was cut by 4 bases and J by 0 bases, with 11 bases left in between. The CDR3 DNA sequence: TGCGCCAGCAGCCTGGTACTTAGCTCCTACGAGCAGTACTTC. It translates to CASSLVLSSYEQYF. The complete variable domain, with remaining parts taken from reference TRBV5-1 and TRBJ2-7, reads KAGVTQTPRYLIKTRGQQVTLSCSPISGHRSVSWYQQTPGQGLQFLFEYFSETQRNKGNFPGRFSGRQFSNSRSEMNVSTLELGDSALYLCASSLVLSSYEQYFGPGTRLTVT.

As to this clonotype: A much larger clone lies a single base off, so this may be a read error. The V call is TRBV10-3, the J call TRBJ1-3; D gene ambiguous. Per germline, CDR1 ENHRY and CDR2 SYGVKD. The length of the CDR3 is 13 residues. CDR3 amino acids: CAISESKGTTIYF. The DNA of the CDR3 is TGTGCCATCAGTGAGTCGAAGGGAACCACCATATATTTT.

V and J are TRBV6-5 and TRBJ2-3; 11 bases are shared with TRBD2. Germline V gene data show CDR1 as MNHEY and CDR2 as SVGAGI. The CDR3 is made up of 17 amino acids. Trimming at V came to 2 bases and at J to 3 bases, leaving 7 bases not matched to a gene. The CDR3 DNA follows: TGTGCCAGCAGTTACCTTACTAGCGGGAGTTCTACAGATACGCAGTATTTT. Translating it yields CASSYLTSGSSTDTQYF.

CDR3 protein: CASRAGTAYEQYF. In DNA, the CDR3 is TGCGCCAGCAGGGCGGGGACCGCCTACGAGCAGTACTTC. The V and J genes are TRBV5-1 and TRBJ2-7; D is perhaps TRBD2 (6 bases). Trimming shortened V by 5 bases and J by 2 bases, and 11 bases separated the two germline ends. This CDR3 has 13 amino acids. Per germline, CDR1 SGHRS and CDR2 YFSETQ.

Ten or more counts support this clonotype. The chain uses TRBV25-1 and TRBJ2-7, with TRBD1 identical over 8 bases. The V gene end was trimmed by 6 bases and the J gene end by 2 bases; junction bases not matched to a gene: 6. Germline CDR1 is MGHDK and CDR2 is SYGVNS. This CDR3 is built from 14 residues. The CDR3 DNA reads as TGTGCCAGCAGCGTTCGACAGGGGACCTACGAGCAGTACTTC. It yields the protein CASSVRQGTYEQYF.

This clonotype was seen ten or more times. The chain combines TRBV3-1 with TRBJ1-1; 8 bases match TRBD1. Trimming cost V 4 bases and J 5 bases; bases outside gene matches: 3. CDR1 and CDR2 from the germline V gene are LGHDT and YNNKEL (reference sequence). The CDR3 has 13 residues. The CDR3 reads CASSPGGRTEAFF. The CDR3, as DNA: TGTGCCAGCAGCCCAGGGGGCAGAACTGAAGCTTTCTTT. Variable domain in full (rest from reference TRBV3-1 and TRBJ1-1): DTAVSQTPKYLVTQMGNDKSIKCEQNLGHDTMYWYKQDSKKFLKIMFSYNNKELIINETVPNRFSPKSPDKAHLNLHINSLELGDSAVYFCASSPGGRTEAFFGQGTRLTVV.

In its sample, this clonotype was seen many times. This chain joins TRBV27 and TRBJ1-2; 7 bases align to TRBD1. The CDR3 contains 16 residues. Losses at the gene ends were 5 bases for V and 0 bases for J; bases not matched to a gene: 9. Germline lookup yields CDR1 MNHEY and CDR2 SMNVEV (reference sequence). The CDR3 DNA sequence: TGTGCCAGCAGTCATAGGACAGGATCAGCTAACTATGGCTACACCTTC. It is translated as CASSHRTGSANYGYTF.

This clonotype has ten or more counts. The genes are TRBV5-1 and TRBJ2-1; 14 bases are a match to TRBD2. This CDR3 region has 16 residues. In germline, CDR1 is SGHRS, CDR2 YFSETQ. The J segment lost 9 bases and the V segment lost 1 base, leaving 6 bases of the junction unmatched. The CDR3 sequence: CASSLIGTSGSREQFF. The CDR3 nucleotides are TGCGCCAGCAGCTTGATAGGGACTAGCGGGAGTCGTGAGCAGTTCTTC.

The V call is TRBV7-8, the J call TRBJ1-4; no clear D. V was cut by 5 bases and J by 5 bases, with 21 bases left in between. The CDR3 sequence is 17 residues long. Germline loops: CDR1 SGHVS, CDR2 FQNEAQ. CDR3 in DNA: TGTGCCAGCAGCCCTGGGCCGACCAATCGTATAAATGAAAAACTGTTTTTT. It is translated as CASSPGPTNRINEKLFF.

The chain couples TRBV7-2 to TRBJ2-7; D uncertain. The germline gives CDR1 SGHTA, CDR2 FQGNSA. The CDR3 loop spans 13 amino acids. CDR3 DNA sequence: TGTGACGGCCCAGATGTCTCGGACTACGAGCAGTACTTC. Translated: CDGPDVSDYEQYF. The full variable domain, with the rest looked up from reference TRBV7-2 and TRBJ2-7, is GAGVSQSPSNKVTEKGKDVELRCDPISGHTALYWYRQSLGQGLEFLIYFQGNSAPDKSGLPSDRFSAERTGGSVSTLTIQRTQQEDSAVYLCDGPDVSDYEQYFGPGTRLTVT.

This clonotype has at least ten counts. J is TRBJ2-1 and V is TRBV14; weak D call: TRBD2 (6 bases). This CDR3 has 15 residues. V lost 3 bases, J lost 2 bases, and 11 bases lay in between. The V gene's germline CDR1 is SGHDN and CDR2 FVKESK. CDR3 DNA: TGTGCCAGCAGCCATACGGGAGACGCCTACAATGAGCAGTTCTTC. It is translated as CASSHTGDAYNEQFF.